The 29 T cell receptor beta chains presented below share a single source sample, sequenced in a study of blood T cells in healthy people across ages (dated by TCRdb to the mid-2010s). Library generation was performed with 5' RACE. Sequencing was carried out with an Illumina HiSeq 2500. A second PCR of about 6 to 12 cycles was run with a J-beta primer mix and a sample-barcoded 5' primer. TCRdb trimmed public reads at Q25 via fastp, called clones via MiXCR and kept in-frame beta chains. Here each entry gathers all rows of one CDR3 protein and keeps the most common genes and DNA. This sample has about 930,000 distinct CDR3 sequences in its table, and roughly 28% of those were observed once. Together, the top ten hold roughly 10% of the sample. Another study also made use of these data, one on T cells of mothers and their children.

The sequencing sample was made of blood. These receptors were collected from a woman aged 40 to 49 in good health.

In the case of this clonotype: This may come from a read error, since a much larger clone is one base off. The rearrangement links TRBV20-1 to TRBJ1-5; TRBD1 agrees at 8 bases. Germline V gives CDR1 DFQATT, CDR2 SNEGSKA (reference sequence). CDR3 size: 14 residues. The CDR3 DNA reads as TGCAGTGCTAGGACAGGGGCGAGCAATCAGCCCCGGCATTTT. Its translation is CSARTGASNQPRHF.

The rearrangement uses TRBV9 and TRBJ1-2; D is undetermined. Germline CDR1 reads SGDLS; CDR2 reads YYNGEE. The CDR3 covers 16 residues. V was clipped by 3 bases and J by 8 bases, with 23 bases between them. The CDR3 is CASSGGPSAQEGGYTF. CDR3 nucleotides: TGTGCCAGCAGCGGCGGACCCTCGGCCCAGGAGGGCGGCTACACCTTC. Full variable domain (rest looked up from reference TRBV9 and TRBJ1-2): DSGVTQTPKHLITATGQRVTLRCSPRSGDLSVYWYQQSLDQGLQFLIQYYNGEERAKGNILERFSAQQFPDLHSELNLSSLELGDSALYFCASSGGPSAQEGGYTFGSGTRLTVV.

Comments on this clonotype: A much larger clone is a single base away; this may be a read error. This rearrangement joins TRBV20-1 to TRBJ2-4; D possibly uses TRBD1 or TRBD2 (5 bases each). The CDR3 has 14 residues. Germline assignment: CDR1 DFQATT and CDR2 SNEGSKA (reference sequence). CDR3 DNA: TGCAGTGCAAACACCGGGACCCGGGGAAACATTCGGTACTTC. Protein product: CSANTGTRGNIRYF.

CDR3 DNA: TGTGCCAGCAGTGAAAGGGAGATGCTTGGCTACACCTTC. Amino acid sequence: CASSEREMLGYTF. The chain couples TRBV6-1 to TRBJ1-2; D is undetermined. The V and J ends lost 2 bases and 7 bases respectively, with 11 bases between them. CDR3 length: 13 residues. Germline CDR1 and CDR2: MNHNS and SASEGT.

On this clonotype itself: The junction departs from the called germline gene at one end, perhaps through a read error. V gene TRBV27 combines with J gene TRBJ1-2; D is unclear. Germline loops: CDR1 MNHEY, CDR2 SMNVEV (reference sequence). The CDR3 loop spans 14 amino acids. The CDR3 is CASSHDRFNYDYTF. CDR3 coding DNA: TGTGCCAGCAGCCATGACCGTTTTAACTATGACTACACCTTC.

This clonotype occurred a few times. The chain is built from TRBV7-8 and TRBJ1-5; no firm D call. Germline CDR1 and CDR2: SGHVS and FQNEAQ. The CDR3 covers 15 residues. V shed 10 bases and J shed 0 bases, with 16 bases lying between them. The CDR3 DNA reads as TGTGCCACTAGCGGGGTTGTGGATAGCAATCAGCCCCAGCATTTT. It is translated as CATSGVVDSNQPQHF.

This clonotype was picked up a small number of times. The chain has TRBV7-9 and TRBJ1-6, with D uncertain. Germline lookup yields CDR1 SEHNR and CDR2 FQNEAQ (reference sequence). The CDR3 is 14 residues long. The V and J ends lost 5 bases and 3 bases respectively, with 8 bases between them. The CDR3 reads CASSRHSYNSPLHF. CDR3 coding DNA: TGTGCCAGCAGCCGGCACAGCTATAATTCACCCCTCCACTTT.

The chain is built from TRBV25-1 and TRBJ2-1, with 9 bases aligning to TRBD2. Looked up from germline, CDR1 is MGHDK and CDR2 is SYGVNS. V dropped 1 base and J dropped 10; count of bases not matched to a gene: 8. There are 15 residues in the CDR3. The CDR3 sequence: CASSESRRGGLEQFF. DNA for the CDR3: TGTGCCAGCAGTGAATCCCGGCGGGGGGGCTTGGAGCAGTTCTTC.

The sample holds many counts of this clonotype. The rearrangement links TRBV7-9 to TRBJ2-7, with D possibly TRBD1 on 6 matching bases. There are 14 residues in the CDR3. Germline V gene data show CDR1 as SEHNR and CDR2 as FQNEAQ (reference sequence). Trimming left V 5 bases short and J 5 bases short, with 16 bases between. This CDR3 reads CASSQLQGWNEQYF. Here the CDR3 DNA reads TGTGCCAGCAGCCAACTCCAGGGGTGGAACGAGCAGTACTTC.

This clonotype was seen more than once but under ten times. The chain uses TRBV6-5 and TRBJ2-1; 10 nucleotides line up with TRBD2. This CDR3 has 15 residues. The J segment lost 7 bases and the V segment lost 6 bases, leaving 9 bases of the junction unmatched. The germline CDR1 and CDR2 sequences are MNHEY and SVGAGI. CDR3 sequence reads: CASRQAGGPRNEQFF. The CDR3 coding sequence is TGTGCCAGCAGGCAAGCGGGGGGGCCTCGGAATGAGCAGTTCTTC.

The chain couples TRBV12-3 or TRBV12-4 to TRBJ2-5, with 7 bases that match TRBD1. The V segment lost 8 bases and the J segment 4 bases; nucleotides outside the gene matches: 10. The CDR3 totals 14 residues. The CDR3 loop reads CASAPTGSRETQYF. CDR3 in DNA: TGTGCCAGCGCACCGACAGGGTCGAGAGAGACCCAGTACTTC.

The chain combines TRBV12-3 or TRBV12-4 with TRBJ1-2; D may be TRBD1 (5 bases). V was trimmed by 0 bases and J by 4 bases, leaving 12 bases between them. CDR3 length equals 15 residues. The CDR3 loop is CASSLAQRGGYGYTF. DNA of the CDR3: TGTGCCAGCAGTTTAGCGCAGAGGGGAGGCTATGGCTACACCTTC.

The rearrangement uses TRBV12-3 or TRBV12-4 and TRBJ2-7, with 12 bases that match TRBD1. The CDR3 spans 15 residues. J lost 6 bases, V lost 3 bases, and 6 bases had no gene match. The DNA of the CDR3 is TGTGCCAGCAGTTTCCCGGGACAGGGGGCAGGCGAGCAGTACTTC. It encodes CASSFPGQGAGEQYF.

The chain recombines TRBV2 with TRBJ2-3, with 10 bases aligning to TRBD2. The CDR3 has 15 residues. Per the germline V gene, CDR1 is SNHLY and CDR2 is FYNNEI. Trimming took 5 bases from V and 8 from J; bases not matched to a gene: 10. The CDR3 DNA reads TGTGCCAGCAGTACTACCGGGACTAGCGTAGCTACGCAGTATTTT. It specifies CASSTTGTSVATQYF.

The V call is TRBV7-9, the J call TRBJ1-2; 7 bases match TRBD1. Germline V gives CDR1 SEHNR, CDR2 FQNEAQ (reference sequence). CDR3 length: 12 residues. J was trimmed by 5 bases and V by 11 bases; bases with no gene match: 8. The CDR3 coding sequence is TGTGCCGGCAATGAGGGGGCATATGGCTACACCTTC. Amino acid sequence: CAGNEGAYGYTF.

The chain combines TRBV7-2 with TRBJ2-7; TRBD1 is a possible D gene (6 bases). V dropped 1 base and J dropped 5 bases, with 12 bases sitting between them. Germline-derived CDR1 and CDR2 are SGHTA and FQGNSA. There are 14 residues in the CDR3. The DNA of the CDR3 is TGTGCCAGCAGCTTAGTCGGACAGACCGACGAGCAGTACTTC. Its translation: CASSLVGQTDEQYF.

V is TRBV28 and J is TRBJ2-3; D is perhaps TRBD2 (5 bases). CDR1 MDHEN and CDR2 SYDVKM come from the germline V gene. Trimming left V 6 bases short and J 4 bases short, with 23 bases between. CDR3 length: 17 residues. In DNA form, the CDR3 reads TGTGCCAGCAGCCTCGCGGGTAGTAGCGAGTCCCCAGATACGCAGTATTTT. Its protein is CASSLAGSSESPDTQYF.

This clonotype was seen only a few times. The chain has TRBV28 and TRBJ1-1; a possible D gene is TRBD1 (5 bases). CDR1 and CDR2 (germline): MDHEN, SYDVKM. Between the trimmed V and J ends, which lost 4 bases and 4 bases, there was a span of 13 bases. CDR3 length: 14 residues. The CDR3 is CASSSGPGGTEAFF. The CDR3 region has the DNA TGTGCCAGCAGTTCCGGACCGGGGGGCACTGAAGCTTTCTTT.

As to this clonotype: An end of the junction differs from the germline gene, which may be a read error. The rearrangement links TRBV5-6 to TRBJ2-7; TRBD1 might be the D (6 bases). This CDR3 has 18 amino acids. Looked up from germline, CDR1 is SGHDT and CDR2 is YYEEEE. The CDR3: CAGSLATGLLLSSYEQYF. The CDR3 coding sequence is TGTGCCGGCAGCTTGGCGACAGGCCTTCTCCTTAGCTCCTACGAGCAGTACTTC.

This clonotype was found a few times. The CDR3 coding sequence is TGTGCCAGCTCACGCGGGGGGATCCTCTACAATGAGCAGTTCTTC. Translating it yields CASSRGGILYNEQFF. The chain carries TRBV18 and TRBJ2-1; TRBD2 matches 8 bases. This CDR3 has 15 amino acids. Per germline, CDR1 KGHSH and CDR2 LQKENI. V was clipped by 4 bases and J by 3 bases; unmatched bases: 5.

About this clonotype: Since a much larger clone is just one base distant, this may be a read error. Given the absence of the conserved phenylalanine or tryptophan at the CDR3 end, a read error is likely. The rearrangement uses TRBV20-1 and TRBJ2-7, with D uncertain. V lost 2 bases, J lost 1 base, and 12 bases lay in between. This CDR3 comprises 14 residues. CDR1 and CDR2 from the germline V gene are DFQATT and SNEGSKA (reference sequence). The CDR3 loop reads CSARFGVSSYEQYI. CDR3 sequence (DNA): TGCAGTGCTAGATTTGGGGTCTCGTCCTACGAGCAGTACATC.

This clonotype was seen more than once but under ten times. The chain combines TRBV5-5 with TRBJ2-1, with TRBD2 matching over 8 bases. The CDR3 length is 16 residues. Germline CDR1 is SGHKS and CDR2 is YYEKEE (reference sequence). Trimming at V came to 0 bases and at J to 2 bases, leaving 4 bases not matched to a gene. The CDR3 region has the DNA TGTGCCAGCAGCTTGGCGGGTAGCGGGGCCTACAATGAGCAGTTCTTC. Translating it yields CASSLAGSGAYNEQFF.

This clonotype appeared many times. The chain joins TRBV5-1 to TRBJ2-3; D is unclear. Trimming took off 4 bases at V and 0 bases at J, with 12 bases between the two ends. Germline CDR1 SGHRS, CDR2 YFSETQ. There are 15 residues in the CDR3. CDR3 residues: CASSPTGPSTDTQYF. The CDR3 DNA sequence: TGCGCCAGCAGCCCGACTGGTCCTAGCACAGATACGCAGTATTTT.

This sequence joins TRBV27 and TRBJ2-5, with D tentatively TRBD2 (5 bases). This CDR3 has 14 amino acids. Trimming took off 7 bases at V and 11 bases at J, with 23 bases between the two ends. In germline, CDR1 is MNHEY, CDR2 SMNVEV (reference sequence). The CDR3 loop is CASTTGTSNNEQYF. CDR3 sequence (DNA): TGTGCCAGCACGACGGGAACGTCCAACAATGAGCAGTACTTC.

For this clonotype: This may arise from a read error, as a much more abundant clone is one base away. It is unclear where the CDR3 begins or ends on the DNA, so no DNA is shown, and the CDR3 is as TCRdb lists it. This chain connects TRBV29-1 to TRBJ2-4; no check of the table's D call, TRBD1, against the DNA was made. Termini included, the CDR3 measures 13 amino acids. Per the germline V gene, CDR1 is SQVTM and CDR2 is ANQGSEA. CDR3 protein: CSVGQGNKNIQHF.

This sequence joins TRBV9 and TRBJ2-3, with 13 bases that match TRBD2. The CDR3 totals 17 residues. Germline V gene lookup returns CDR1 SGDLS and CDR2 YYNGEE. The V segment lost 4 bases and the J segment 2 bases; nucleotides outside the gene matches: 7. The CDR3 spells CASSPRLAGGNTDTQYF. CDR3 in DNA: TGTGCCAGCAGCCCCCGACTAGCGGGGGGTAACACAGATACGCAGTATTTT.

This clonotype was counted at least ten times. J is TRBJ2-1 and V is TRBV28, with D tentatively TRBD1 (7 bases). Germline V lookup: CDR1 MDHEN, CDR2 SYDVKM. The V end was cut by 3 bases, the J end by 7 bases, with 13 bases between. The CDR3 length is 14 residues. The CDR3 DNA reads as TGTGCCAGCAGTTTTCCCCCAGGGGGGAATGAGCAGTTCTTC. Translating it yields CASSFPPGGNEQFF.

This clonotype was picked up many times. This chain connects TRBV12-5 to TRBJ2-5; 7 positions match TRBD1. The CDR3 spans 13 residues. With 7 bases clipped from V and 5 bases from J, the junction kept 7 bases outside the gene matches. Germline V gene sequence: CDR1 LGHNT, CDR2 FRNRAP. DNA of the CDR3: TGTGCTAGTGCCACAGGGGAACAGGAGACCCAGTACTTC. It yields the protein CASATGEQETQYF.

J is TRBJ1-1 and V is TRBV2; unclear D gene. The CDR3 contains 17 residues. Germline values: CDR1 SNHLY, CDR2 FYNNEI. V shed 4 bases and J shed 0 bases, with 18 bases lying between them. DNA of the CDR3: TGTGCCAGCAGTGTTCTCGACACGACCCCACTGAACACTGAAGCTTTCTTT. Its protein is CASSVLDTTPLNTEAFF.